This T cell receptor beta chain was captured in a study of T cells after yellow fever vaccination (dated by TCRdb to between 2019 and 2020). Broadly, across the study: Libraries from fractions with low cell numbers were prepared with the SMART-Seq v4 Ultra Low Input RNA kit. The cohort comprised two healthy male donors, one aged 18 to 29 and one aged 30 to 40 years. To follow T-cell clones before and after both primary and booster YFV17D yellow fever vaccination, bulk TCR alpha and beta repertoires underwent longitudinal sequencing. Blood samples were taken at several timepoints before and after primary and secondary immunization, and bulk PBMC replicates and cell subsets were isolated. The research as a whole found: Because the study included only two donors, the extent to which the findings can be generalized is limited. A small fraction of clonotypes appeared in both the CD4 and CD8 compartments, likely as a result of convergent recombination. Most clones expanded after primary vaccination (96% of CD4 and approximately 86% of CD8) were re-detected after the booster, suggesting that broad memory maintenance occurred. Computational filtering was needed because FACS-sorted repertoires could contain abundant contaminating clonotypes from the bulk population. Compared with the primary T-cell response, the secondary T-cell response was weaker but faster, peaking on day 5 rather than day 15.

TCR cDNA was made using 5'RACE template switching, a step that added a universal primer site and unique molecular identifiers. Priming of cDNA synthesis was performed from both the TCR alpha and TCR beta constant segments. Libraries were amplified in two PCR steps, with sample barcodes and sequencing adapters added in the second step. Sequencing of libraries was performed on Illumina HiSeq 2500 (2x100 bp) or NovaSeq (2x150 bp). As for how the authors treated the data: MIGEC was used to demultiplex reads and collapse the reads into UMI consensus sequences, and MiXCR was used for V(D)J alignment. Clonotypes responding to the vaccine were identified with edgeR on replicate PBMC samples, with the criteria of FDR below 0.01 and a log2 fold change above 5 up to day 15. Each bulk clonotype received a CD4 or CD8 identity based on whether the sequenced CD4 or CD8 repertoire contained that clonotype at higher abundance. Clones were called with MiXCR by TCRdb after fastp trimmed the public reads at Q25, and only in-frame beta chains were retained. When rows share a CDR3 protein, they turn into one entry using the most common DNA and genes. The V and J calls, along with clone size, are taken from TCRdb and not from the paper's own processing. The table for this sample lists 510,000 or so distinct CDR3 sequences; roughly 19% of them were counted only once. The top ten constitute 14% of the sample.

On this clonotype itself: Its antigen target is currently unknown. Per-base quality was not reported, and no clone a single base away is much larger than it.

The treatment or condition label here, explained by the study, means: live attenuated yellow fever vaccine strain. At every blood-draw timepoint, two biological replicates of bulk PBMCs were collected. A standard Ficoll-Paque protocol was used to isolate PBMCs from peripheral blood. TriZol was used to extract RNA from bulk PBMCs, CD4 and CD8 fractions, and dextramer-positive and dextramer-negative fractions. CDR1 SEHNR and CDR2 FQNEAQ are derived from the germline V gene (reference sequence). The CDR3, cysteine through phenylalanine, is 17 amino acids long. The DNA shown is the 51-base CDR3, in frame from base 1. The junction shows trimming of 4 bases on V and 1 base on J, and the gene matches do not reach 10 bases of it.

This clonotype originated in a man aged 25 to 40 who received the YFV17D yellow fever vaccine. This sequence uses TRBV7-9 and TRBJ2-1, and 7 bases in between align with TRBD2. The sample consisted of PBMCs, taken 15 days after the yellow fever booster vaccination. The CDR3 reads as follows: CASSWGSGRESYNEQFF. The sequence in DNA is TGTGCCAGCAGCTGGGGGTCGGGGCGGGAGTCCTACAATGAGCAGTTCTTC.